One sample yielded the 6 T cell receptor beta chains listed below, sequenced in a study of cytomegalovirus exposure and HLA in healthy donors. It was with 60 Vbeta and 13 Jbeta primers that the PCR ran. The assay was immunoSEQ multiplex PCR, and TCRdb's table has in-frame clones only and misses some. There are roughly 200,000 clones in the sample; roughly 13% occur only once, and approximately 8.3% lies in the top ten. Sample: PBMCs. Source of these receptors: a man over 45 in good health and CMV-seropositive.

This clone came up a few times. V and J are TRBV5-1 and TRBJ2-2; 11 bases agree with TRBD2. After removal of 8 bases from V and 6 bases from J, the junction contained 6 bases not matched to a gene. Germline lookup yields CDR1 SGHRS and CDR2 YFSETQ. The CDR3 runs to 14 residues. CDR3 sequence (DNA): TGCGCCAGTTCACTAGCGGGGGAAGCCGGGGAGCTGTTTTTT. Its translation: CASSLAGEAGELFF.

CDR3 residues: CSVVEGAEAFF. In DNA form, the CDR3 reads TGCAGCGTTGTAGAGGGAGCTGAAGCTTTCTTT. The chain employs TRBV29-1 and TRBJ1-1, with D unresolved. V was shortened by 4 bases and J by 6 bases, with 9 bases between the two germline ends. Germline CDR1 and CDR2: SQVTM and ANQGSEA. CDR3 length equals 11 residues.

About this clone itself: This specimen includes other DNA sequences encoding the same CDR3. The DNA for the CDR3 is TGTGCCAGCATTCGGGGGTTGAACACTGAAGCTTTCTTT. Residues: CASIRGLNTEAFF. V gene TRBV6-1 combines with J gene TRBJ1-1; D is perhaps TRBD1 (5 bases). Germline values: CDR1 MNHNS, CDR2 SASEGT. Trimming removed 7 bases at V and 0 bases at J, with 9 bases between. This CDR3 has 13 amino acids.

The V gene is TRBV6-6, the J gene TRBJ1-2, with D possibly being TRBD1 (6 bases). Germline assignment: CDR1 MNHNY and CDR2 SVGAGI (reference sequence). The length of the CDR3 is 13 residues. V lost 8 bases and J 0 bases, leaving 10 bases between the germline ends. The CDR3 DNA is TGTGCCAGCCGACGGACAGCTAACTATGGCTACACCTTC. This sequence encodes CASRRTANYGYTF.

Only a few counts were recorded for this clone. The genes are TRBV6-5 and TRBJ2-3; 9 nucleotides line up with TRBD2. With V trimmed by 3 bases and J by 2 bases, 6 bases remained unmatched. Germline V CDR1 and CDR2: MNHEY, SVGAGI. The CDR3 is 16 amino acids. The CDR3 bases are TGTGCCAGCAGTTATGTAGCGGGGGTTTCCACAGATACGCAGTATTTT. Translating gives CASSYVAGVSTDTQYF.

In this sample, this clone turned up a few times. The J gene is TRBJ1-3, the V gene TRBV2; a weak D match, TRBD1 (5 bases). The CDR3 contains 15 residues. Trimming shortened V by 6 bases and J by 0 bases, and 12 bases separated the two germline ends. The germline V gene encodes CDR1 SNHLY and CDR2 FYNNEI. The CDR3 DNA reads TGTGCCAGCAGGACGGAGGGGAACTCTGGAAACACCATATATTTT. Its protein product is CASRTEGNSGNTIYF.